The T cell receptor (beta chain) described here comes from a study of T cell responses to AZD1222 COVID-19 vaccine. Clones were sequenced by immunoSEQ multiplex PCR, and TCRdb holds only the in-frame ones, with some missing. The table records over 130,000 clones, roughly 90% of them present only once. Comments on this clone: Its antigen is as yet unknown.

Researchers grouped second doses given at about 4 or about 12 weeks into one pool. Whole-study findings and limits: Repertoire sampling occurred only after the peak T cell response.

The clonotype comes from an adult who received the AZD1222 COVID-19 vaccine. Sequencing used peripheral blood, obtained 28 days after the second AZD1222 dose.

The CDR3 sequence: CANRGSGGIQYF. The CDR3 DNA reads as TGTGCCAATCGGGGTAGCGGGGGAATTCAGTACTTC. This chain joins TRBV12-3 or TRBV12-4 and TRBJ2-4; TRBD2 agrees at 9 bases. The CDR3 is made up of 12 amino acids. With 10 bases clipped from V and 10 bases from J, the junction kept 8 bases outside the gene matches.